The 16 T cell receptor beta chains below were found in one sample sequenced in a study of T cell clonality in common variable immunodeficiency. Findings and limits, study-wide: In common variable immunodeficiency, TCR beta chains reportedly carried fewer deletions and N-nucleotide insertions.

Using immunoSEQ multiplex PCR, the repertoire was profiled, and TCRdb retains in-frame clones only, with some absent. The record shows about 34,000 clones for this sample, with no singletons present. These receptors have no known antigen. Source material: peripheral blood mononuclear cells. The receptors stem from a human donor with common variable immunodeficiency.

There are many counts of this clone. The read halts 3 residues ahead of the CDR3 end, with the missing end drawn from the germline J gene. This chain connects TRBV2 to TRBJ2-7; the match to TRBD1 covers 9 bases. CDR1 and CDR2 from the germline V gene are SNHLY and FYNNEI. V shed 6 bases, J shed 3 bases, and the junction held 6 bases outside the gene matches. The CDR3 runs to 14 residues. The CDR3: CASRLMGQGYEQYF. CDR3 DNA, as far as it was read: TGTGCCAGCAGACTTATGGGACAGGGCTACGAG.

This clone has only a few counts. The read finishes 3 residues shy of the CDR3 end, and the germline J gene is used to complete it. The chain is built from TRBV7-8 and TRBJ2-3; the match to TRBD2 covers 16 bases. The germline V gene encodes CDR1 SGHVS and CDR2 FQNEAQ. The CDR3 runs to 16 residues. After removal of 5 bases from V and 6 bases from J, the junction contained 5 bases not matched to a gene. The sequenced CDR3 bases are TGTGCCAGCAGCATCGGGACTAGCGGGAGGGGGGATACG. Its translation: CASSIGTSGRGDT. The full CDR3 protein is CASSIGTSGRGDTQYF.

In its sample, this clone was seen many times. The DNA read from the CDR3 is TGTGCCAGCAGTGAGGACAGGTTGAGCAATCAGCCC. Its translation: CASSEDRLSNQP. The entire CDR3 reads CASSEDRLSNQPQHF. V usage is TRBV6-1 and J usage is TRBJ1-5, with 7 nucleotides matching TRBD1. Sequencing ends 3 residues short of the CDR3 end; the germline J gene provides the rest. The CDR3 is 15 amino acids. Germline loops: CDR1 MNHNS, CDR2 SASEGT. V lost 3 bases, J lost 1 base, and 3 bases stayed unmatched.

This clone was recorded many times. The sequence runs out 3 residues before the end of the CDR3; the remainder is reconstructed from the germline J gene. This chain links TRBV19 with TRBJ2-6; D is possibly TRBD1 (6 bases). This CDR3 has 17 residues. Germline CDR1 and CDR2: LNHDA and SQIVND (reference sequence). V dropped 6 bases and J dropped 0 bases, with 15 bases sitting between them. The chain's CDR3 is CASSDGQLSSGANVLTF. CDR3 bases read: TGTGCCAGTAGCGACGGACAGCTCAGCTCTGGGGCCAACGTC.

This clone was seen ten or more times. The CDR3 extends 3 residues past the end of the read, so its final part is completed from the germline J gene. The rearrangement uses TRBV7-8 and TRBJ2-7, with 7 bases fitting TRBD2. The V segment lost 0 bases and the J segment 3 bases; nucleotides outside the gene matches: 5. Germline CDR1 and CDR2: SGHVS and FQNEAQ. CDR3 size: 15 residues. CDR3 loop: CASSLAAGLSYEQYF. The part of the CDR3 DNA that was read is TGTGCCAGCAGCTTAGCGGCGGGACTAAGCTACGAG.

This clone was detected a few times. Read sequence stops 3 residues before the CDR3 end, and the germline J gene provides the missing end. The chain uses TRBV19 and TRBJ2-7; the D gene is possibly TRBD1 (6 bases). Trimming took off 6 bases at V and 4 bases at J, with 19 bases between the two ends. Germline loops: CDR1 LNHDA, CDR2 SQIVND (reference sequence). CDR3 size: 15 residues. CDR3: CASSQTPGDKYEQYF. The covered CDR3 bases are TGTGCCAGTAGCCAAACCCCCGGGGACAAATACGAG. Supplemented by reference TRBV19 and TRBJ2-7, the full variable domain reads DGGITQSPKYLFRKEGQNVTLSCEQNLNHDAMYWYRQDPGQGLRLIYYSQIVNDFQKGDIAEGYSVSREKKESFPLTVTSAQKNPTAFYLCASSQTPGDKYEQYFGPGTRLTVT.

This clone has at least ten counts. Coverage ceases 3 residues before the CDR3 finishes, and the germline J gene fills in the end. This chain links TRBV19 with TRBJ1-1; D not certain. CDR3 length: 14 amino acids. V lost 3 bases and J lost 1, with 9 bases in between. Germline values: CDR1 LNHDA, CDR2 SQIVND (reference sequence). CDR3 bases read: TGTGCCAGTAGTATTCGGGTCTCGAACACTGAA. Its translation: CASSIRVSNTE. The entire CDR3 reads CASSIRVSNTEAFF.

This clone was seen a handful of times. The sequence runs out 3 residues before the end of the CDR3; the remainder is reconstructed from the germline J gene. The V gene is TRBV18, the J gene TRBJ2-7; possible D gene TRBD2, 5 bases. The CDR3 has 18 residues. V was clipped by 6 bases and J by 2 bases, with 26 bases between them. The germline gives CDR1 KGHSH, CDR2 LQKENI. The sequenced CDR3 bases are TGTGCCAGCTCTCAACAGAGGCTCGGCTCGGGGATTACCTACGAG. Translating gives CASSQQRLGSGITYE. The full CDR3 reads CASSQQRLGSGITYEQYF. The full variable domain, in which reference TRBV18 and TRBJ2-7 provide the parts outside the CDR3, is NAGVMQNPRHLVRRRGQEARLRCSPMKGHSHVYWYRQLPEEGLKFMVYLQKENIIDESGMPKERFSAEFPKEGPSILRIQQVVRGDSAAYFCASSQQRLGSGITYEQYFGPGTRLTVT.

This clone was seen more than once but under ten times. The CDR3 goes on 3 residues after the read ends, and that part is filled in from the germline J gene. This chain links TRBV5-1 with TRBJ2-7; D call uncertain. V gave up 0 bases and J gave up 6 bases, with 19 bases separating them. Germline assignment: CDR1 SGHRS and CDR2 YFSETQ. CDR3 length equals 16 residues. Here the CDR3 reads CASSLDPTIYEFEQYF. CDR3 DNA (partial): TGCGCCAGCAGCTTGGATCCGACAATCTACGAATTCGAG.

Comment on this clone: The observed sequence ends 3 residues before the CDR3 terminus, with the missing tail filled in from the germline J gene. This rearrangement joins TRBV7-8 to TRBJ2-7; no definite D call. This CDR3 has 14 amino acids. Trimming left V 2 bases short and J 2 bases short, with 10 bases between. Germline assignment: CDR1 SGHVS and CDR2 FQNEAQ. The CDR3: CASSLRALAYEQYF. The CDR3 bases that were read are TGTGCCAGCAGCTTACGAGCTCTAGCCTACGAG. Full variable domain (rest looked up from reference TRBV7-8 and TRBJ2-7): GAGVSQSPRYKVAKRGQDVALRCDPISGHVSLFWYQQALGQGPEFLTYFQNEAQLDKSGLPSDRFFAERPEGSVSTLKIQRTQQEDSAVYLCASSLRALAYEQYFGPGTRLTVT.

This clone was counted between two and nine times. Read coverage stops 3 residues before the CDR3 terminus; the germline J gene supplies the remainder. The chain employs TRBV19 and TRBJ2-1; 13 bases are shared with TRBD2. There are 17 residues in the CDR3. CDR1 is LNHDA and CDR2 is SQIVND in the germline V gene (reference sequence). The junction had 3 bases not matched to a gene; V was cut back by 3 bases and J by 1 base. The part of the CDR3 DNA that was read is TGTGCCAGTAGTATCGGGACTAGCGGGACTTCCTACAATGAG. Translating gives CASSIGTSGTSYNE. The whole CDR3 protein reads CASSIGTSGTSYNEQFF.

This clone was detected only a few times. The CDR3 end lies 3 residues beyond the end of the read and is filled in from the germline J gene. This sequence joins TRBV18 and TRBJ2-2, with 8 positions matching TRBD2. The CDR3 consists of 15 residues. Germline V gives CDR1 KGHSH, CDR2 LQKENI. V lost 6 bases and J lost 7; bases outside the gene matches: 10. CDR3 amino acids: CASSLGTRNSGELFF. The sequenced CDR3 bases are TGTGCCAGCTCCCTCGGGACTAGAAATAGCGGGGAG.

In this sample, this clone turned up many times. The read terminates 3 residues before the CDR3 end, so the remaining end is supplied by the germline J gene. The rearrangement uses TRBV18 and TRBJ1-6; 9 bases align to TRBD1. The junction had 12 bases not matched to a gene; V was cut back by 1 base and J by 8 bases. This CDR3 region has 18 residues. Germline V gene lookup returns CDR1 KGHSH and CDR2 LQKENI. The CDR3 protein is CASSPRRNRGRLDSPLHF. The sequenced part of the CDR3 DNA is TGTGCCAGCTCACCACGAAGGAACAGGGGGCGTTTAGATTCACCC.

Only a few counts were recorded for this clone. One end of the junction is discordant with germline, which a read error may explain. The read terminates 3 residues ahead of where the CDR3 ends, so the germline J gene completes it. The rearrangement joins TRBV7-9 to TRBJ2-7; the D gene is possibly TRBD1 (5 bases). Germline V gene sequence: CDR1 SEHNR, CDR2 FQNEAQ (reference sequence). The CDR3 contains 12 residues. CDR3 in amino acids: CSSSFDSYEQYF. The covered CDR3 bases are TGTTCCAGCAGCTTTGACAGCTACGAG.

This clone was seen a few times. The CDR3 end lies 3 residues beyond the end of the read and is filled in from the germline J gene. The V gene is TRBV7-9, the J gene TRBJ1-2; TRBD1 might be the D (5 bases). V lost 0 bases and J 3 bases, leaving 8 bases between the germline ends. Germline lookup yields CDR1 SEHNR and CDR2 FQNEAQ (reference sequence). The CDR3 length is 14 residues. This CDR3 is CASSLAAQDYGYTF. The sequenced part of the CDR3 DNA is TGTGCCAGCAGCTTAGCGGCACAGGACTATGGC.

Many counts were recorded for this clone. Sequencing ends 3 residues short of the CDR3 end; the germline J gene provides the rest. V is TRBV19 and J is TRBJ1-1, with TRBD1 matching 8 bases. With V trimmed by 5 bases and J by 2 bases, 4 bases remained unmatched. CDR3 length: 14 residues. Per germline, CDR1 LNHDA and CDR2 SQIVND (reference sequence). The sequenced CDR3 bases are TGTGCCAGTAGTGCAGGGGGCTCCAACACTGAA. This translates into CASSAGGSNTE. The CDR3, in full, reads CASSAGGSNTEAFF.